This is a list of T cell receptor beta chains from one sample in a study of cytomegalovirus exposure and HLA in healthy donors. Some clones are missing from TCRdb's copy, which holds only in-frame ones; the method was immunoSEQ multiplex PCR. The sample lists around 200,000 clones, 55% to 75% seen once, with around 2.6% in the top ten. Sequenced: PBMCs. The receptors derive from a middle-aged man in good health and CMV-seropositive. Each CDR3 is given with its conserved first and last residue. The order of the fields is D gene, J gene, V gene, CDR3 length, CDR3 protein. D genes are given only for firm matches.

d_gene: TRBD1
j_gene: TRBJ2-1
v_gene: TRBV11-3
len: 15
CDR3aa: CASSRGTGLKDEQFF

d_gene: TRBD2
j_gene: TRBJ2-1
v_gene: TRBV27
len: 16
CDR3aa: CASSLRLAGIGNEQFF

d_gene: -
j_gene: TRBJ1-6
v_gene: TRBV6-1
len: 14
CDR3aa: CASSEEYRSSPLHF

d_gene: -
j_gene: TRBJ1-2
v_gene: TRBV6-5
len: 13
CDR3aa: CASSYTGSEGYTF

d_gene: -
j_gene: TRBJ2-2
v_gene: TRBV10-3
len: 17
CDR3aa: CAISESISPTDTGELFF

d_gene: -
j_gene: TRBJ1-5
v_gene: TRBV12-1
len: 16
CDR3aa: CASSWGQVPSNQPQHF

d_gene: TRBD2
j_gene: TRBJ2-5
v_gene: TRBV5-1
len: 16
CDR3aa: CASSWSSGGLQETQYF

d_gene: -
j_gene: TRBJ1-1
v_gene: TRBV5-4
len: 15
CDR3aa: CASSPRVLGETEAFF

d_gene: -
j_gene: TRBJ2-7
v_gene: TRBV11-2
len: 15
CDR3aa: CASSWAGGSGNEQYF

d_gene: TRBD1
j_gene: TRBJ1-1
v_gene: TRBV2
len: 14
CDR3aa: CASSEWTGNTEAFF

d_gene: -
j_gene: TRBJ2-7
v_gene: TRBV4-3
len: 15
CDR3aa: CASSQDQGMGGEQYF

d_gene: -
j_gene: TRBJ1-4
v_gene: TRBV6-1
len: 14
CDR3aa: CASSRQLTNEKLFF

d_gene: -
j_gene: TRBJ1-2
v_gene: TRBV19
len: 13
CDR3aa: CASEGPFNYGYTF

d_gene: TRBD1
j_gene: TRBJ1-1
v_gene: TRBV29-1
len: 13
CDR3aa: CSGSQGVETEAFF

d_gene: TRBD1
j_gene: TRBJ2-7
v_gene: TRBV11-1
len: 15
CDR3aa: CASSSLGQQDYEQYF

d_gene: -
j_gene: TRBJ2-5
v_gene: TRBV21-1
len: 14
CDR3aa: CASSLRTGSKTQYF

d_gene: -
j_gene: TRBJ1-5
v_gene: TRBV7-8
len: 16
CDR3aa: CASSLQAAYSNQPQHF

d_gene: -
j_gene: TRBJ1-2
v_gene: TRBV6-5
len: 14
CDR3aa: CASSYAQLSYGYTF

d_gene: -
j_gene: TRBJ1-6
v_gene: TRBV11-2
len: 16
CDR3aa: CASSPGKGSYNSPLHF

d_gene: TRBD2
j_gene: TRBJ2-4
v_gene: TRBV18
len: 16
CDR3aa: CASSSTSGGAPDIQYF

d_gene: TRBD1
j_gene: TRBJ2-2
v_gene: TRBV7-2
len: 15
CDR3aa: CASSEQGVNTGELFF

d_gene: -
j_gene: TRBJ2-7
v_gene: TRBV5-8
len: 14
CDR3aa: CASSFGRSSYEQYF

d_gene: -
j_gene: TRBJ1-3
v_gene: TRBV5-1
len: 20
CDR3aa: CASSGAGRDKPDGAGNTIYF

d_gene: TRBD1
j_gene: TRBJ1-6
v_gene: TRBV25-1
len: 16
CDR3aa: CASGNHEGQGHSPLHF

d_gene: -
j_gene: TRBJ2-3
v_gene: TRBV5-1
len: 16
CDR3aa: CASSLDGEVSTDTQYF

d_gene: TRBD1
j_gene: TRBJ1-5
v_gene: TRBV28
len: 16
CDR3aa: CASSSGTTGEKKPQHF

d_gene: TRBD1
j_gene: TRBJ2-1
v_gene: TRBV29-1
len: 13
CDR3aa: CSVELGQYNEQFF

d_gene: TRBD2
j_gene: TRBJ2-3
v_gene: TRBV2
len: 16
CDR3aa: CASRTSGGYGTDTQYF

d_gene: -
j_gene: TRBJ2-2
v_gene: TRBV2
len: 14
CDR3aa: CASRPQGNTEELFF

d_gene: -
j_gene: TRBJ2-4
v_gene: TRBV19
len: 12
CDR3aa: CASSIKGDIQYF

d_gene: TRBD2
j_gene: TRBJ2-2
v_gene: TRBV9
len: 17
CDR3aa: CASSTGLAGGVTGELFF

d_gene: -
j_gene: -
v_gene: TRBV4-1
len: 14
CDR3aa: CASSQEPLTYEQYF

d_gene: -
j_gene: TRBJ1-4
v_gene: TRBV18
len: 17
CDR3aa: CASSPPTYTGSNEKLFF

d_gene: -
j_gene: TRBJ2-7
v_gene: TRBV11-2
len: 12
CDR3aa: CASSLDSYEQYF

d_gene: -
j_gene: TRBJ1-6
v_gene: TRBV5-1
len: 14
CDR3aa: CASNDASYNSPLHF

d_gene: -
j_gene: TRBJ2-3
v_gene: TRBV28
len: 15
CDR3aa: CASSPAAGRTDTQYF

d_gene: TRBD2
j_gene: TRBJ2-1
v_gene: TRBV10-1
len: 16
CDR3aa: CASSESSGGPGNEQFF

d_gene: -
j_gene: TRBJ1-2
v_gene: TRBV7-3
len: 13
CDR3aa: CASSFNQGRGYTF

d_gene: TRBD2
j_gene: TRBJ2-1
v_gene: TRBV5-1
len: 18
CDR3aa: CASSLPLQTSGPYNEQFF

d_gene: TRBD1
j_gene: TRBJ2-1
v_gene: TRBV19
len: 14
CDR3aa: CASIDRGNYNEQFF

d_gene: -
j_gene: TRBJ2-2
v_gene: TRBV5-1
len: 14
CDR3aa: CASSLAGGTGELFF

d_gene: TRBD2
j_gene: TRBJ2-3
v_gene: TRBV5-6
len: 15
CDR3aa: CASSTTSGSWNTQYF

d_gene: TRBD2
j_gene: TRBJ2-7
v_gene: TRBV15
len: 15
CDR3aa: CATSRDSTSGGLDYF

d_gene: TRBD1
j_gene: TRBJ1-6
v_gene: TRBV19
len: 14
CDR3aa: CASTQDRANSPLHF

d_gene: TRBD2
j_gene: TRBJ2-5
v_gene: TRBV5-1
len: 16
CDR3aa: CASSLAALAGAETQYF

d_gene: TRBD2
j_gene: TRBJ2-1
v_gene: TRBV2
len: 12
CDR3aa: CASLGGPHEQFF

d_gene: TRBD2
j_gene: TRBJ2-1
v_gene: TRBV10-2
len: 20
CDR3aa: CASSRPPSGGLLSSYNEQFF

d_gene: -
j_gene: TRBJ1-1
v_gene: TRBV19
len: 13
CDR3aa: CATRLTGLAEAFF

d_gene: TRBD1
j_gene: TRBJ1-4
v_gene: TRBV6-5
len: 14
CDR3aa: CASSRDSPNEKLFF

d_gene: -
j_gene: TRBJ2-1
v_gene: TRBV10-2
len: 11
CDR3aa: CASLAGNEQFF

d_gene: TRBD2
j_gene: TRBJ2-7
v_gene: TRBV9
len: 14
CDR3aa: CASSVGEGIYEQYF

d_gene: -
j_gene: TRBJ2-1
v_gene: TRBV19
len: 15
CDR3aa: CASSFSGNNYNEQFF